The 14 T cell receptor beta chains below come from one sample, sequenced in a study of cytomegalovirus exposure and HLA in healthy donors. The PCR employed 60 Vbeta primers together with 13 Jbeta primers. The table came from immunoSEQ multiplex PCR; TCRdb's copy has only in-frame clones and leaves some out. This sample has roughly 160,000 clones, with over 70% found just once. The sample comprised PBMCs. The receptors were gathered from a woman in her forties or fifties in good health and CMV-seropositive.

This clone came up a few times. The J gene is TRBJ2-3, the V gene TRBV5-6; 9 bases fit TRBD2. Trimming cost V 0 bases and J 6 bases; bases outside gene matches: 5. CDR3 length: 15 residues. Germline CDR1 reads SGHDT; CDR2 reads YYEEEE. This CDR3 is CASSLELAGVDTQYF. The CDR3 coding sequence is TGTGCCAGCAGCTTGGAATTAGCGGGAGTGGATACGCAGTATTTT.

The chain joins TRBV16 to TRBJ2-1, with 7 nucleotides matching TRBD1. V gave up 4 bases and J gave up 6 bases; unmatched junction bases: 3. Germline CDR1 reads KGHSY; CDR2 reads FQNENV. This CDR3 has 13 amino acids. Here the CDR3 reads CASSLDRTNEQFF. The CDR3 DNA reads TGTGCCAGCAGCCTGGACAGGACCAATGAGCAGTTCTTC.

This rearrangement joins TRBV4-3 to TRBJ1-2, with D uncertain. In germline, CDR1 is LGHNA, CDR2 YSLEER. Trimming removed 3 bases from V and 3 bases from J, with 8 bases in between. The CDR3 has 13 amino acids. DNA of the CDR3: TGCGCCAGCAGCCATAAGACTGACTATGGCTACACCTTC. It is translated as CASSHKTDYGYTF.

The chain is built from TRBV11-3 and TRBJ1-1; D uncertain. The V and J ends lost 0 bases and 3 bases respectively, with 11 bases between them. Germline loops: CDR1 SGHNT, CDR2 YENEEA. The CDR3 has 15 amino acids. CDR3 loop: CASSLDSAGYTEAFF. In DNA, the CDR3 is TGTGCCAGCAGCTTAGACAGCGCTGGTTACACTGAAGCTTTCTTT. The full variable domain, its missing parts supplied by reference TRBV11-3 and TRBJ1-1, is EAGVVQSPRYKIIEKKQPVAFWCNPISGHNTLYWYLQNLGQGPELLIRYENEEAVDDSQLPKDRFSAERLKGVDSTLKIQPAELGDSAVYLCASSLDSAGYTEAFFGQGTRLTVV.

The V call is TRBV7-6, the J call TRBJ1-4, with D uncertain. V lost 2 bases and J lost 4, with 17 bases in between. This CDR3 contains 17 residues. Germline assignment: CDR1 SGHVS and CDR2 FNYEAQ. CDR3 DNA sequence: TGTGCCAGCAGCTTAATTCCGGGAGGGAACGGTAATGAAAAACTGTTTTTT. Its translation is CASSLIPGGNGNEKLFF.

The genes are TRBV6-6 and TRBJ2-5, with TRBD1 as a possible D gene (6 bases). CDR1 MNHNY and CDR2 SVGAGI come from the germline V gene (reference sequence). The V gene lost 5 bases and the J gene lost 1 base, with 8 bases spanning the gap. The CDR3 spans 13 residues. CDR3 region: CASSRDTQETQYF. Here the CDR3 DNA reads TGTGCCAGCAGTAGGGACACCCAAGAGACCCAGTACTTC.

V is TRBV7-2 and J is TRBJ2-7; 9 nucleotides agree with TRBD2. From germline, CDR1 is SGHTA and CDR2 FQGNSA. Trimming cost V 3 bases and J 6 bases; bases outside gene matches: 15. The CDR3 length is 17 residues. CDR3 in DNA: TGTGCCAGCAGCTTGGCCGTCGGGGCGGGGGGGCAGGGCGAGCAGTACTTC. It specifies CASSLAVGAGGQGEQYF.

V and J are TRBV9 and TRBJ1-5; tentative D call: TRBD1 (5 bases). CDR3 length: 15 residues. Germline assignment: CDR1 SGDLS and CDR2 YYNGEE. Trimming took 0 bases from V and 3 from J, leaving 10 bases between them. CDR3 protein: CASSVGSRANQPQHF. The CDR3 DNA reads TGTGCCAGCAGCGTAGGTAGCAGGGCCAATCAGCCCCAGCATTTT.

A remark on this clone: Distinct nucleotide sequences in the sample also encode this CDR3. The V and J genes are TRBV6-5 and TRBJ1-1; the match to TRBD1 covers 7 bases. There are 12 residues in the CDR3. The V gene's germline CDR1 is MNHEY and CDR2 SVGAGI. Trimming took 0 bases from V and 8 from J; bases not matched to a gene: 0. CDR3 in DNA: TGTGCCAGCAGTTACTCGACAGGGGAAGCTTTCTTT. Protein product: CASSYSTGEAFF.

This clone showed up just once. This chain connects TRBV18 to TRBJ1-6; 9 nucleotides align to TRBD1. The CDR3 consists of 15 residues. V trimming: 5 bases; J trimming: 6 bases; junction bases outside the gene matches: 5. Germline V gene sequence: CDR1 KGHSH, CDR2 LQKENI. The CDR3 DNA is TGTGCCAGCTCAGCCACAGGGGGCAGTAATTCACCCCTCCACTTT. Protein sequence: CASSATGGSNSPLHF.

Turning to this clone: Other DNA sequences in the sample encode the same CDR3. The chain combines TRBV30 with TRBJ1-5; D possibly corresponds to TRBD1 (5 bases). Per the germline V gene, CDR1 is GTSNPN and CDR2 is SVGIG (reference sequence). This CDR3 spans 13 amino acids. Trimming stripped 0 bases from V and 7 bases from J, with 10 bases between. CDR3 residues: CAWSVRGDQPQHF. DNA of the CDR3: TGTGCCTGGAGTGTACGGGGGGACCAGCCCCAGCATTTT. The entire variable domain, with the rest obtained from reference TRBV30 and TRBJ1-5, is as follows: SQTIHQWPATLVQPVGSPLSLECTVEGTSNPNLYWYRQAAGRGLQLLFYSVGIGQISSEVPQNLSASRPQDRQFILSSKKLLLSDSGFYLCAWSVRGDQPQHFGDGTRLSIL.

The V call is TRBV23-1, the J call TRBJ2-3; 9 positions agree with TRBD2. Being an ORF, TRBV23-1 has a function that is uncertain. Unmatched junction bases numbered 7, after V lost 8 bases and J lost 4 bases. The CDR3 is made up of 14 amino acids. The CDR3 sequence is CASQRGAVADTQYF. The DNA of the CDR3 is TGCGCCAGCCAGCGGGGGGCGGTGGCAGATACGCAGTATTTT.

The chain is built from TRBV27 and TRBJ2-4; 9 positions match TRBD2. J lost 12 bases, V lost 6 bases, and 15 bases had no gene match. The CDR3 runs 15 residues. Per germline, CDR1 MNHEY and CDR2 SMNVEV (reference sequence). The CDR3 DNA reads as TGTGCCAGCAGCTCTCTTGGGGCGGGAGGGCACAGTCAGTACTTC. Protein: CASSSLGAGGHSQYF.

The V gene is TRBV9, the J gene TRBJ2-1; D is unresolved. CDR1 and CDR2 (germline): SGDLS, YYNGEE. The CDR3 is 15 residues long. Trimming left V 0 bases short and J 6 bases short, with 13 bases between. The CDR3 here is CASSVATPPGNEQFF. In nucleotides, the CDR3 is TGTGCCAGCAGCGTAGCTACCCCCCCTGGCAATGAGCAGTTCTTC.